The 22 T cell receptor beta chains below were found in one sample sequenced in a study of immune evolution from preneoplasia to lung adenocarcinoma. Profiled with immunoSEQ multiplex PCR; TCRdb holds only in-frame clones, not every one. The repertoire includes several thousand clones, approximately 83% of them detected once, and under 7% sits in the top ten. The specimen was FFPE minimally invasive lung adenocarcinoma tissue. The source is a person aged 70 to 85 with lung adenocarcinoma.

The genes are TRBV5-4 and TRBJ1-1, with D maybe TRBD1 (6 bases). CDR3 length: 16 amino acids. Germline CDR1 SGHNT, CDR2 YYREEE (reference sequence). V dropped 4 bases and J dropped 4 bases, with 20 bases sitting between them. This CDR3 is CASSHGDRGGITEAFF. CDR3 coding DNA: TGTGCCAGCAGCCACGGAGATAGGGGGGGTATCACTGAAGCTTTCTTT.

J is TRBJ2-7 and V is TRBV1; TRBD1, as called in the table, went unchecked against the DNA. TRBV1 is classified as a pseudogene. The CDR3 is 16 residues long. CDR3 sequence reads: CTSSHALPGQIYEQYF. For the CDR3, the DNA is TGCACCAGCAGCCACGCACTACCGGGACAGATCTACGAGCAGTACTTC.

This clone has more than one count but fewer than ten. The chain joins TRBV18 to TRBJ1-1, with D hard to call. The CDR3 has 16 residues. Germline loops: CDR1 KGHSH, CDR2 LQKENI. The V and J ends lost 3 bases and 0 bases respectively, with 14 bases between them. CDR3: CASSPRTVYMNTEAFF. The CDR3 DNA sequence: TGTGCCAGCTCACCCCGTACAGTATACATGAACACTGAAGCTTTCTTT.

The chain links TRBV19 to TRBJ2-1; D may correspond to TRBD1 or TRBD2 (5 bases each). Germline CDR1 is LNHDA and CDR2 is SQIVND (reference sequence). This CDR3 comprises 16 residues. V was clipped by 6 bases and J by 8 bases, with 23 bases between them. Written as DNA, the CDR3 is TGTGCCAGTAGCGGGGACCGCAGGCCCACAGTCGATGAGCAGTTCTTC. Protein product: CASSGDRRPTVDEQFF.

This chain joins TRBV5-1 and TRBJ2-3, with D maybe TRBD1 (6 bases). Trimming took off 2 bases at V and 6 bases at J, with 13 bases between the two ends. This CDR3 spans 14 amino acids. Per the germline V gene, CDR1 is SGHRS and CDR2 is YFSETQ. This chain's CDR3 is CASSLNRDSDTQYF. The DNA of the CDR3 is TGCGCCAGCAGCTTAAACAGGGATTCGGATACGCAGTATTTT.

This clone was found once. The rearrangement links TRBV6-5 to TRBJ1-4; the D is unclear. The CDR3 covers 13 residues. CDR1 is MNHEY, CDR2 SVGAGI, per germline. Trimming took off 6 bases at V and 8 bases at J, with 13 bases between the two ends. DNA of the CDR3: TGTGCCAGCAGCCCGAGAGGAAGGGAAAAACTGTTTTTT. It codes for CASSPRGREKLFF.

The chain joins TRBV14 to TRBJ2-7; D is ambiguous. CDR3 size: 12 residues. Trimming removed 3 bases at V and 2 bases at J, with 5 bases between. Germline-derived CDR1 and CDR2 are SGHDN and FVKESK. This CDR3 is CASSHEPYEQYF. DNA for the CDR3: TGTGCCAGCAGCCATGAACCCTACGAGCAGTACTTC.

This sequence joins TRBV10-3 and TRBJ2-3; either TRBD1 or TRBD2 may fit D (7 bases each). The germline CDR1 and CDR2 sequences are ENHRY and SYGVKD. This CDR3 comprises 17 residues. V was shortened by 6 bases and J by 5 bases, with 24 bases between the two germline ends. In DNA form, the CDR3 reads TGTGCCATCAGCTCCCCTGCCAGCAGGGGGGGCCAAGATACGCAGTATTTT. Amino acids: CAISSPASRGGQDTQYF.

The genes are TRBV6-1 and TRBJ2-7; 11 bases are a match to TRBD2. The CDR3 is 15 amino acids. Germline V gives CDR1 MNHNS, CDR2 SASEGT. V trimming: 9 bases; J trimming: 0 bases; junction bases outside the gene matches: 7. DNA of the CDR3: TGTGCCAGTAGGCCGGGACTAGCGGACTCCTACGAGCAGTACTTC. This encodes CASRPGLADSYEQYF.

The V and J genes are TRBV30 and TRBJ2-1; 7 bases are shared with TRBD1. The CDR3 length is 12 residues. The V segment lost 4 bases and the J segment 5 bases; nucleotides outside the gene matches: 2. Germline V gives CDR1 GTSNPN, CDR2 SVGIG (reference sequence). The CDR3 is CAWKGQNNEQFF. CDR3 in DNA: TGTGCCTGGAAGGGACAGAACAATGAGCAGTTCTTC.

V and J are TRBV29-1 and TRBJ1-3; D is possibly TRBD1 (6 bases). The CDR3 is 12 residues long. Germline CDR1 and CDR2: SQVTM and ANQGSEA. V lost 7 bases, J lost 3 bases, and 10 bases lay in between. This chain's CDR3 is CSARDNGNTIYF. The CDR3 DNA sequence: TGCAGCGCCCGGGACAATGGAAACACCATATATTTT.

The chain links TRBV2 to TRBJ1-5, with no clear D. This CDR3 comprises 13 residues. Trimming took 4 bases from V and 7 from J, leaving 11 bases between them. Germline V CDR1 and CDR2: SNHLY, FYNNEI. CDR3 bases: TGTGCCAGCAGTGTTGGAGGGCAGCAGCCCCAGCATTTT. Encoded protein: CASSVGGQQPQHF.

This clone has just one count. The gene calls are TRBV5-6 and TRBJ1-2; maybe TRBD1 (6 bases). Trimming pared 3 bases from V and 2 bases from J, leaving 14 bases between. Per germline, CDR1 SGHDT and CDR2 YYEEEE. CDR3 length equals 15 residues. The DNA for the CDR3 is TGTGCCAGCAGCTCCTATGACAGGCCCAACTATGGCTACACCTTC. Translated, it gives CASSSYDRPNYGYTF.

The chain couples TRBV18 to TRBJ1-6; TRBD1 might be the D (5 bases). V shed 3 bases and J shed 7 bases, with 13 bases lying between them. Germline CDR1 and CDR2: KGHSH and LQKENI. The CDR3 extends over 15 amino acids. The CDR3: CASSPGRYGNSPLHF. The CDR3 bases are TGTGCCAGCTCACCGGGACGGTATGGGAATTCACCCCTCCACTTT.

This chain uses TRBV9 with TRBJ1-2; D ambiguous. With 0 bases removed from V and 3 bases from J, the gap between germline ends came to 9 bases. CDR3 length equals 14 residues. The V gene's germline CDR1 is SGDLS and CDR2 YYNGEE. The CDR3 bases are TGTGCCAGCAGCGTAGGCCCGCTCGACTATGGCTACACCTTC. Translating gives CASSVGPLDYGYTF.

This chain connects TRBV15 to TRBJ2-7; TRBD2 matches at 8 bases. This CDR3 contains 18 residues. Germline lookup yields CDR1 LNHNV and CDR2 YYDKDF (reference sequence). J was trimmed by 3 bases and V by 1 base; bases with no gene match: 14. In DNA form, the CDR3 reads TGTGCCACCAGCAGAGCTTTCCTTCGGGAGGGGCTGTACTACGAGCAGTACTTC. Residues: CATSRAFLREGLYYEQYF.

CDR3 nucleotide sequence: TGCGCCAGCAGCTTGGCCTTACAGGGTCGAAGGGAGACCCAGTACTTC. This encodes CASSLALQGRRETQYF. The V and J genes are TRBV5-1 and TRBJ2-5; D is perhaps TRBD1 (6 bases). Germline V gene sequence: CDR1 SGHRS, CDR2 YFSETQ. Trimming took 0 bases from V and 5 from J, leaving 17 bases between them. This CDR3 region has 16 residues.

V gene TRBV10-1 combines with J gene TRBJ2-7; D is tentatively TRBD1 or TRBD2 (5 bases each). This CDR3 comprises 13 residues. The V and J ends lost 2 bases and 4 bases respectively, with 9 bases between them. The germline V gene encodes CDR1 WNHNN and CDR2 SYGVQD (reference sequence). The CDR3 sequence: CASSERGDYEQYF. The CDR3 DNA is TGCGCCAGCAGTGAGAGGGGAGATTACGAGCAGTACTTC.

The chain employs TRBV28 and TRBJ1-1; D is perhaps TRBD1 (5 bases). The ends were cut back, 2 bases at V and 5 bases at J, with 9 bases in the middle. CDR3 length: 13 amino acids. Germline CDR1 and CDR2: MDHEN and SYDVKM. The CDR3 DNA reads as TGTGCCAGCAGTTTACCGGGGCGGACTGAAGCTTTCTTT. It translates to CASSLPGRTEAFF. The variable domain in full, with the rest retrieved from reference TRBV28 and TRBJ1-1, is DVKVTQSSRYLVKRTGEKVFLECVQDMDHENMFWYRQDPGLGLRLIYFSYDVKMKEKGDIPEGYSVSREKKERFSLILESASTNQTSMYLCASSLPGRTEAFFGQGTRLTVV.

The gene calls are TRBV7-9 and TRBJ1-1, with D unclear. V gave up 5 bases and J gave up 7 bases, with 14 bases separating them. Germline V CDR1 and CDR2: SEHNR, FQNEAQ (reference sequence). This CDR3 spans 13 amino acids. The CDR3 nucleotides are TGTGCCAGCAGCGGCATTCGTCGGGTTGAAGCTTTCTTT. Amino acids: CASSGIRRVEAFF.

In DNA form, the CDR3 reads TGTGCCAGCAGCAGGTCGGACAGGGGGCAAAATACGCAGTATTTT. Translating it yields CASSRSDRGQNTQYF. This chain links TRBV13 with TRBJ2-3, with 11 bases that match TRBD1. The germline CDR1 and CDR2 sequences are PRHDT and FYEKMQ (reference sequence). Trimming at V came to 5 bases and at J to 7 bases, leaving 8 bases not matched to a gene. The CDR3 is 15 residues long.

The CDR3 sequence: CASSYFQGNYEQYF. The CDR3 DNA reads TGTGCCAGCAGTTACTTTCAGGGAAACTACGAGCAGTACTTC. This chain links TRBV6-6 with TRBJ2-7; D possibly corresponds to TRBD1 (5 bases). V dropped 1 base and J dropped 3 bases, with 10 bases sitting between them. The CDR3 consists of 14 residues. From germline, CDR1 is MNHNY and CDR2 SVGAGI (reference sequence).